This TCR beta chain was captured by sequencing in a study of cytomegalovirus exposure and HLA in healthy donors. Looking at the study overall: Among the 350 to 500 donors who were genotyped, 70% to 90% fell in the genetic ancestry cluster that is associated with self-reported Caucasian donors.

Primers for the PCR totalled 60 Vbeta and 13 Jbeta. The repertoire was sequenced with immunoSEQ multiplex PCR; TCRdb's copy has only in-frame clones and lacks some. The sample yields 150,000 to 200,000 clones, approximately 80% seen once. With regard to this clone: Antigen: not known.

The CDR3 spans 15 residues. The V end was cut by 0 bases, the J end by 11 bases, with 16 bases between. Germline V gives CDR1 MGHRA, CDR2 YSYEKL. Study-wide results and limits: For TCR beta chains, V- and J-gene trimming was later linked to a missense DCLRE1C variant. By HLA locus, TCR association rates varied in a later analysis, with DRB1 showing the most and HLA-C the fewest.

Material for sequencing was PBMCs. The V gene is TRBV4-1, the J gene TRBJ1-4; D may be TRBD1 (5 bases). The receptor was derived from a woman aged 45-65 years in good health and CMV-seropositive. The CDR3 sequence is CASSQEEGLNGKLFF. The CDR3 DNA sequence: TGCGCCAGCAGCCAAGAGGAGGGGTTGAATGGGAAACTGTTTTTT.